This TCR beta chain appears in the sequencing data of a study of beta chain features in type 1 diabetes (dated by TCRdb to 2017 to 2018). Broadly, across the study: Mean age, gender distribution, total cell number and subset yield did not differ between patients and healthy donors. A total of 107,917,701 sorted cells were examined across all samples, and a strong correlation was observed between cell number per subset and RNA yield. Regulatory and stem cell-like memory subsets were obtained from only 8 patients and about 8 healthy donors, while naive and central memory subsets were obtained from all 30 or so donors. The study compared TCRB repertoires of sorted circulating CD4+ T cell subsets between recently diagnosed type 1 diabetes patients and matched healthy donors.

This clone was observed a few times. No cognate antigen has been identified for it. Base qualities are missing; no much larger clone stands one base away. From the cysteine through the phenylalanine, the CDR3 covers 16 amino acids. Left in the record is the CDR3 DNA by itself, 48 bases read in frame from the first base. V loses 1 base at its end and J loses 3 bases; junction bases beyond the gene matches: 6. CDR1 and CDR2, per the germline V gene, are LGHNA and YSLEER. General conclusions and limits of the study: Because cDNA was sequenced instead of genomic DNA, activated cells with high expression could be over-represented, although the groups did not differ in activation or CD3 levels. At VDJ recombination sites, type 1 diabetes patients had fewer insertions and more deleted nucleotides, which implies abnormalities in thymic rearrangement. Naive, central memory and regulatory TCRB repertoires appeared more similar among patients than among healthy donors. A moderate but significant shortening of TCRB CDR3 length was observed in type 1 diabetes patients in all four CD4+ subsets. Because the HLA sub-analyses included only small numbers of individuals, any influence of HLA type on TCRB rearrangement was left unresolved. PCR may preferentially amplify shorter templates, but because patient and control samples were amplified and corrected together, any resulting skew would affect both groups equally.

From each donor, a single peripheral blood sample of 90 to 150 mL on average was drawn into heparinised tubes. Naive, central memory, regulatory and stem cell-like memory CD4+ T cells were sorted on a BD FACSAria II using a panel including CD45RO, CCR7, CD25, CD127, CD95 and CD27. A purity above 95% was achieved for all sorted populations. Right away, PBMCs were isolated by Lymphoprep density gradient centrifugation and were stained directly, with no culture step. To minimize batch effects, samples were stained and sorted in pairs, one healthy donor with one patient per experiment. The entire isolated RNA was reverse transcribed using the High Capacity cDNA Reverse Transcription Kit, and thus expressed TCRB transcripts were sequenced. Deep immunoSEQ sequencing was applied to naive, central memory and regulatory T cell samples, giving an average of roughly 3.5 million total reads per sample. After sorted cells were lysed in RLT buffer, RNA was extracted with DNase-treated RNeasy Micro or Mini kits, with the choice depending on cell number. Each cell subset was processed separately to prevent cross-contamination, with patient and healthy donor samples processed together. TCRB sequences were amplified from cDNA with the immunoSEQ multiplex PCR, producing 87-bp fragments spanning the CDR3 region. Amplicons were sequenced on the Illumina HiSeq platform. Processing in the source paper ran as follows. PCR bias was computationally corrected using synthetic template baselines, reads within Hamming distance 2 were collapsed, and singletons that could not be merged were discarded. By aligning reads against IMGT, V, D and J genes, CDR3 length, and insertions or deletions at six rearrangement sites were assigned. Within each subset, clonotype counts were normalized to the number of sorted cells before true diversity and Gini coefficients were calculated with the tcR R package. The overlap coefficient, calculated on TCRB nucleotide sequences, was used to measure repertoire sharing. Out-of-frame TCRB sequences from naive cells were analyzed to stand in for the pre-selection repertoire. In TCRdb, the immuneACCESS table is reduced to in-frame sequences with V and J assigned. These tables do not hold every clone; where another copy was compared, an unresolved V gene accounts for under half, and the others remain unexplained. The V and J calls and clone size come from that table; D and trimming were worked out from the DNA. Within this sample are 300,000 to 350,000 clones, with roughly 14% of them counted one time only. Of the sample, roughly 0.015% falls within the top ten clones.

The material sequenced was naive CD4+ T cells from blood. The sample's cell subset or site label is to be understood as: true naive CD4+ T cells. The sequence is built from TRBV4-3 and TRBJ2-1; TRBD2 fits 7 bases in the junction. The source is a woman younger than 35 with type 1 diabetes. The CDR3: CASSQGASGIYNEQFF. The sequenced DNA is TGCGCCAGCAGCCAAGGGGCTAGCGGAATCTACAATGAGCAGTTCTTC.